This TCR beta chain comes out of a study of spatial heterogeneity in lung cancer. Study overall: Sequenced follow-up PBMC samples came a median of around 2 years after resection, where available. Findings and caveats of the study: The appearance of ubiquitous expanded tumor TCRs in blood was greater at resection than follow-up.

On each TCR cDNA molecule, a unique molecular identifier was present. TCRdb analysed the 5' RACE reads with MiXCR anew, one entry per CDR3 protein. This sample has about 200 distinct CDR3 sequences; approximately 45% occur once, and the top ten carry more than 55%. This clonotype has more than one count but fewer than ten. Its antigen remains unknown. This beta chain represents an off-target read in a library built for alpha chains; its size is of limited meaning. Stated time point: blood at routine non-recurrence follow-up after resection. Whole RNA, which was extracted from tumor, nontumor lung tissue or frozen PBMC, was sequenced without any cell sorting. The CDR3 length is 14 residues. V dropped 3 bases and J dropped 8; count of bases not matched to a gene: 8.

The chain recombines TRBV12-3 or TRBV12-4 with TRBJ2-3; the match to TRBD2 covers 7 bases. The TCR originated in a male donor with early-stage non-small cell lung cancer. The sequencing used PBMCs, collected at follow-up. The CDR3 nucleotides are TGTGCCAGCAGTTTCGGTCGGTCGGGAGGTACGCAGTATTTT. Amino acid sequence: CASSFGRSGGTQYF.